Following are 18 T cell receptor beta chains from one sample sequenced in a study of T cell responses to AZD1222 COVID-19 vaccine. TCRdb's table, derived via immunoSEQ multiplex PCR, lists solely in-frame clones and lacks some. The sample lists around 120,000 clones; 70% to 90% were seen once. The sample was peripheral blood, taken 28 days after the second AZD1222 dose. Receptors were obtained from an adult who received the AZD1222 COVID-19 vaccine.

This rearrangement joins TRBV27 to TRBJ2-7; a weak D match, TRBD1 (5 bases). CDR3 length: 13 residues. Trimming stripped 3 bases from V and 4 bases from J, with 10 bases between. Looked up from germline, CDR1 is MNHEY and CDR2 is SMNVEV (reference sequence). CDR3 DNA: TGTGCCAGCAGTTTCCGTGACAGTTACGAGCAGTACTTC. This translates into CASSFRDSYEQYF.

This clone was observed a single time. V is TRBV18 and J is TRBJ1-5; 11 bases fit TRBD1. CDR1 and CDR2 (germline): KGHSH, LQKENI. The V and J ends lost 5 bases and 5 bases, in that order; junction bases with no gene match: 2. This CDR3 contains 14 residues. CDR3 nucleotides: TGTGCCAGCTCAGGGGGACAGGGGGATCAGCCCCAGCATTTT. It codes for CASSGGQGDQPQHF. The variable domain in full, completed from reference TRBV18 and TRBJ1-5, reads NAGVMQNPRHLVRRRGQEARLRCSPMKGHSHVYWYRQLPEEGLKFMVYLQKENIIDESGMPKERFSAEFPKEGPSILRIQQVVRGDSAAYFCASSGGQGDQPQHFGDGTRLSIL.

The V call is TRBV7-9, the J call TRBJ1-1, with a tentative D call TRBD1 (5 bases). CDR1 is SEHNR, CDR2 FQNEAQ, per germline (reference sequence). V lost 2 bases to trimming and J lost 4 bases, with 8 bases between them. CDR3 size: 13 residues. The CDR3 reads CASSLQGGTEAFF. The CDR3 DNA follows: TGTGCCAGCAGCTTACAGGGAGGCACTGAAGCTTTCTTT.

The CDR3 is CASSQGFDRSGANVLTF. In nucleotides, the CDR3 is TGTGCCAGCAGCCAAGGATTTGACCGCTCTGGGGCCAACGTCCTGACTTTC. The rearrangement uses TRBV4-2 and TRBJ2-6; D remains unclear. The CDR3 consists of 17 residues. With 1 base removed from V and 0 bases from J, the gap between germline ends came to 10 bases. Looked up from germline, CDR1 is LGHNA and CDR2 is YNFKEQ.

The chain combines TRBV5-4 with TRBJ1-6; D ambiguous. Germline V gene data show CDR1 as SGHNT and CDR2 as YYREEE (reference sequence). V dropped 4 bases and J dropped 9 bases, with 17 bases sitting between them. The CDR3 length is 15 residues. The CDR3 reads CASSRWKALGSPLHF. The CDR3 DNA is TGTGCCAGCAGCAGATGGAAGGCCTTAGGTTCACCCCTCCACTTT. Variable domain in full (rest from reference TRBV5-4 and TRBJ1-6): ETGVTQSPTHLIKTRGQQVTLRCSSQSGHNTVSWYQQALGQGPQFIFQYYREEENGRGNFPPRFSGLQFPNYSSELNVNALELDDSALYLCASSRWKALGSPLHFGNGTRLTVT.

This clone occurred once. The chain recombines TRBV18 with TRBJ2-4; unclear D gene. Germline loops: CDR1 KGHSH, CDR2 LQKENI. This CDR3 region has 14 residues. Trimming took off 4 bases at V and 1 base at J, with 8 bases between the two ends. The CDR3 is CASSLPGAKNIQYF. For the CDR3, the DNA is TGTGCCAGCTCACTTCCTGGGGCCAAAAACATTCAGTACTTC.

CDR3 sequence reads: CASSLGLALREQYF. The CDR3 DNA reads TGCGCCAGCAGCCTAGGACTAGCGCTGCGCGAGCAGTACTTC. The chain recombines TRBV5-1 with TRBJ2-7; TRBD2 matches 9 bases. Germline V gene sequence: CDR1 SGHRS, CDR2 YFSETQ. The CDR3 runs 14 residues. J was trimmed by 6 bases and V by 4 bases; bases with no gene match: 8.

This chain joins TRBV2 and TRBJ1-1; possibly TRBD1 for D (5 bases). This CDR3 region has 14 residues. V was shortened by 7 bases and J by 1 base, with 13 bases between the two germline ends. Germline CDR1 SNHLY, CDR2 FYNNEI. CDR3 sequence reads: CASTIGTGNTEAFF. Written as DNA, the CDR3 is TGTGCCAGCACCATAGGGACGGGGAACACTGAAGCTTTCTTT.

This chain joins TRBV21-1 and TRBJ2-1; the table's D call, TRBD1, was not checked against the DNA. TRBV21-1 corresponds to a pseudogene. This CDR3 region has 14 residues. The CDR3 protein is CASIGTDAHNEQFF. CDR3 DNA sequence: TGTGCCAGCATTGGGACAGACGCCCACAATGAGCAGTTCTTC.

V usage is TRBV29-1 and J usage is TRBJ2-7; TRBD1 might be the D (6 bases). The CDR3 is 16 amino acids. V was cut by 0 bases and J by 4 bases, with 19 bases left in between. The germline V gene encodes CDR1 SQVTM and CDR2 ANQGSEA. CDR3 sequence (DNA): TGCAGCGTTGAAGATCGTCGGGGACCGCAGGGGTACGAGCAGTACTTC. Translating gives CSVEDRRGPQGYEQYF.

The chain carries TRBV4-1 and TRBJ1-2; tentatively, D is TRBD1 (6 bases). Germline CDR1 reads MGHRA; CDR2 reads YSYEKL. With 1 base removed from V and 5 bases from J, the gap between germline ends came to 14 bases. The length of the CDR3 is 15 residues. The DNA for the CDR3 is TGCGCCAGCAGCCAAGGCCAGACAGGATTGTATGGCTACACCTTC. This codes for CASSQGQTGLYGYTF.

V gene TRBV30 combines with J gene TRBJ2-7; D unresolved. Trimming took 3 bases from V and 6 from J, leaving 9 bases between them. The length of the CDR3 is 11 residues. CDR1 and CDR2 from the germline V gene are GTSNPN and SVGIG (reference sequence). The CDR3 coding sequence is TGTGCCTGGAGCCACCTTGGCGAGCAGTACTTC. Amino acids: CAWSHLGEQYF.

The rearrangement uses TRBV28 and TRBJ1-6, with no clear D. The CDR3 is made up of 14 amino acids. The germline gives CDR1 MDHEN, CDR2 SYDVKM. With 3 bases removed from V and 4 bases from J, the gap between germline ends came to 7 bases. CDR3 DNA: TGTGCCAGCAGTTTGCGGCATTATAATTCACCCCTCCACTTT. Protein sequence: CASSLRHYNSPLHF.

The chain links TRBV6-5 to TRBJ2-7; a weak D match, TRBD2 (5 bases). The length of the CDR3 is 14 residues. Germline CDR1 MNHEY, CDR2 SVGAGI. Between the trimmed V and J ends, which lost 6 bases and 1 base, there was a span of 13 bases. In DNA, the CDR3 is TGTGCCAGCAGCCCCAGAGCGGAATCCTACGAGCAGTACTTC. Translating it yields CASSPRAESYEQYF.

Remarks on this clone: Relative to the germline gene, one junction end is altered; a read error may explain this. V usage is TRBV20-1 and J usage is TRBJ1-1, with 7 bases fitting TRBD1. The germline gives CDR1 DFQATT, CDR2 SNEGSKA (reference sequence). This CDR3 has 11 residues. CDR3 nucleotide sequence: TGCAGTGCTAGGGCCAGGGGGTCAGACCCTTTT. The encoded protein is CSARARGSDPF.

This rearrangement joins TRBV7-8 to TRBJ2-7; D is ambiguous. Germline values: CDR1 SGHVS, CDR2 FQNEAQ. V was shortened by 5 bases and J by 0 bases, with 11 bases between the two germline ends. This CDR3 spans 14 amino acids. The chain's CDR3 is CASSPGLYSYEQYF. The DNA for the CDR3 is TGTGCCAGCAGCCCGGGCCTATACTCCTACGAGCAGTACTTC.

This chain uses TRBV7-9 with TRBJ1-5; TRBD1 matches 8 bases. There are 13 residues in the CDR3. CDR1 is SEHNR, CDR2 FQNEAQ, per germline (reference sequence). Trimming took 6 bases from V and 7 from J; bases not matched to a gene: 5. CDR3 region: CASSTGGSQPQHF. Written as DNA, the CDR3 is TGTGCCAGCAGTACAGGGGGAAGCCAGCCCCAGCATTTT.

This chain links TRBV5-6 with TRBJ1-2; possibly TRBD1 for D (6 bases). V lost 6 bases to trimming and J lost 4 bases, with 16 bases between them. The CDR3 totals 14 residues. Germline CDR1 reads SGHDT; CDR2 reads YYEEEE. The chain's CDR3 is CASTLGGQTYGYTF. CDR3 DNA sequence: TGTGCCAGCACCCTCGGGGGCCAGACCTATGGCTACACCTTC.